One and the same sample provided the 4 T cell receptor beta chains below, sequenced in a study of shared clonotypes between healthy human individuals. Method: immunoSEQ multiplex PCR; TCRdb's copy keeps in-frame clones and lacks some. This table holds 2.3 million or so clones, roughly 93% found once. Material: naive CD4+ T cells from PBMCs. Subset meaning: CD45RA+ positively selected. The receptors come from a man younger than 30 in good health. Some clones in this sample may be carry-over from other donors' samples.

The chain employs TRBV5-1 and TRBJ1-1; D is uncertain. The CDR3 extends over 16 amino acids. V dropped 0 bases and J dropped 3 bases, with 15 bases sitting between them. Germline CDR1 reads SGHRS; CDR2 reads YFSETQ. CDR3 protein: CASSLEMPGLDTEAFF. The CDR3 DNA follows: TGCGCCAGCAGCTTGGAGATGCCTGGGTTGGACACTGAAGCTTTCTTT.

The V gene is TRBV30, the J gene TRBJ2-7; no clear D gene. V shed 0 bases and J shed 6 bases, with 12 bases lying between them. Germline V gene lookup returns CDR1 GTSNPN and CDR2 SVGIG (reference sequence). This CDR3 contains 13 residues. Written as DNA, the CDR3 is TGTGCCTGGAGTGTACGAAGAGAGAGCGAGCAGTACTTC. Amino acids: CAWSVRRESEQYF.

Remarks on this clone: Other nucleotide sequences from this sample produce the same CDR3. The J gene is TRBJ2-7, the V gene TRBV2; D is unresolved. V lost 2 bases and J 3 bases, leaving 5 bases between the germline ends. Germline CDR1 reads SNHLY; CDR2 reads FYNNEI. The CDR3 is 12 amino acids. The CDR3 DNA reads as TGTGCCAGCAGTGAATACAGCTACGAGCAGTACTTC. Translating it yields CASSEYSYEQYF.

The chain links TRBV2 to TRBJ1-6; D possibly corresponds to TRBD1 (6 bases). Germline V gene data show CDR1 as SNHLY and CDR2 as FYNNEI. Trimming cost V 6 bases and J 7 bases, with 19 bases left between them. The CDR3 length is 16 residues. CDR3 residues: CASSGLHGGLNSPLHF. Here the CDR3 DNA reads TGTGCCAGCAGCGGTCTTCATGGGGGCCTCAATTCACCCCTCCACTTT.